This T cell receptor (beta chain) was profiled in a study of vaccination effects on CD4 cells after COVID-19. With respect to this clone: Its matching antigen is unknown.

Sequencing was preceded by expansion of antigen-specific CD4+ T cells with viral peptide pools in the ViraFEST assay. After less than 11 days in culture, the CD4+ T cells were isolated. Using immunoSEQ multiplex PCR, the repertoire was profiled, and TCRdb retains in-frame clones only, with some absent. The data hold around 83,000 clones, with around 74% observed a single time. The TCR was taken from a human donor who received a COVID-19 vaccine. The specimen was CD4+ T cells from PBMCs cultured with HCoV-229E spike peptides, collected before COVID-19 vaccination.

CDR3: CASSLTTGGGANVLTF. The CDR3 DNA sequence: TGCGCCAGCAGCTTAACCACAGGAGGTGGGGCCAACGTCCTGACTTTC. The gene calls are TRBV5-1 and TRBJ2-6; D tentatively fits TRBD1 or TRBD2 (5 bases each). The CDR3 covers 16 residues. The V gene lost 2 bases and the J gene lost 3 bases, with 12 bases spanning the gap. Germline V gene sequence: CDR1 SGHRS, CDR2 YFSETQ.